This TCR beta chain was recovered during a study of tissue T cells after allogeneic stem cell transplantation. Study at large: This research-autopsy study prospectively enrolled adult allogeneic hematopoietic cell transplant recipients with steroid-refractory graft-versus-host disease. Every graft-versus-host disease patient had gastrointestinal disease and got several lines of graft-versus-host disease therapy. Points from the study as a whole: Motif-based clustering found tissue-specific repertoire signatures shared across patients, though few clones were shared.

On this clone: What it recognizes is unknown.

Data came from immunoSEQ multiplex PCR; TCRdb stores just in-frame clones and leaves some out. The data contain 26,000 or so clones, less than 95% of them singletons. The sequence came from an older male donor who later had graft-versus-host disease after an allogeneic stem cell transplant. Source: blood, taken before transplantation.

The CDR3 reads CASRWTGNEKLFF. For the CDR3, the DNA is TGTGCCAGCAGGTGGACAGGGAATGAAAAACTGTTTTTT. J is TRBJ1-4 and V is TRBV2; 8 nucleotides line up with TRBD1. Per germline, CDR1 SNHLY and CDR2 FYNNEI. V lost 6 bases to trimming and J lost 5 bases; unmatched junction nucleotides: 2. The CDR3 consists of 13 residues. Variable domain in full (rest from reference TRBV2 and TRBJ1-4): EPEVTQTPSHQVTQMGQEVILRCVPISNHLYFYWYRQILGQKVEFLVSFYNNEISEKSEIFDDQFSVERPDGSNFTLKIRSTKLEDSAMYFCASRWTGNEKLFFGSGTQLSVL.